The 31 T cell receptor beta chains presented below share a single source sample, sequenced in a study of identical twins. Each CDR3 protein is one row after TCRdb ran MiXCR on the 5' RACE reads. The table has about 660,000 distinct CDR3 sequences, less than 10% seen once. The same data also contributed to another study, on yellow fever vaccine responses in identical twins.

Specimen: PBMCs. These receptors were collected from a woman under 30 in good health.

This clonotype was seen a handful of times. The J gene is TRBJ1-1, the V gene TRBV7-3; no firm D call. The V end lost 5 bases, the J end lost 0 bases, and 10 bases lay between the germline ends. Germline assignment: CDR1 SGHTA and CDR2 FQGTGA. The CDR3 length is 14 residues. The CDR3, as DNA: TGTGCCAGCAGCGCCGGCGGGGTGAACACTGAAGCTTTCTTT. Translated, it gives CASSAGGVNTEAFF.

This clonotype was recorded a few times. The chain combines TRBV12-3 or TRBV12-4 with TRBJ2-7; 10 nucleotides agree with TRBD2. This CDR3 comprises 13 residues. Trimming cost V 6 bases and J 6 bases; bases outside gene matches: 5. CDR3 loop: CASRAGTSVEQYF. The CDR3 DNA reads TGTGCCAGCAGGGCCGGGACTAGCGTCGAGCAGTACTTC.

This clonotype was observed a few times. The gene calls are TRBV5-1 and TRBJ2-1, with TRBD2 matching 11 bases. The CDR3 has 14 residues. Germline lookup yields CDR1 SGHRS and CDR2 YFSETQ. V lost 0 bases to trimming and J lost 15 bases; unmatched junction nucleotides: 8. CDR3 coding DNA: TGCGCCAGCAGCTTGGCTCTAGCGGGGGGCCGTACGTTCTTC. It specifies CASSLALAGGRTFF.

The CDR3 is CASSLDPAGTSYEQYF. CDR3 sequence (DNA): TGTGCCAGCAGCTTAGACCCAGCGGGGACCTCCTACGAGCAGTACTTC. This rearrangement joins TRBV7-2 to TRBJ2-7; 7 bases match TRBD2. Trimming removed 1 base from V and 0 bases from J; junction bases left unmatched: 6. Germline V gene lookup returns CDR1 SGHTA and CDR2 FQGNSA. The CDR3 runs to 16 residues.

This clonotype appeared many times. The chain joins TRBV4-1 to TRBJ1-2; no firm D call. The CDR3 contains 13 residues. Germline CDR1 and CDR2: MGHRA and YSYEKL. The germline V and J ends were trimmed by 4 bases and 2 bases, with 8 bases remaining between them. The CDR3 nucleotides are TGCGCCAGCAGCCCACGACTGAACTATGGCTACACCTTC. Protein sequence: CASSPRLNYGYTF.

The V call is TRBV19, the J call TRBJ2-5; D might be TRBD1 or TRBD2, each matching 5 bases. The CDR3 runs to 15 residues. The V end lost 6 bases, the J end lost 4 bases, and 18 bases lay between the germline ends. Germline V gives CDR1 LNHDA, CDR2 SQIVND (reference sequence). CDR3 DNA: TGTGCCAGTAGAAACTTACGAGGGGATGGAGAGACCCAGTACTTC. This sequence encodes CASRNLRGDGETQYF.

V is TRBV30 and J is TRBJ2-2; 7 nucleotides align to TRBD1. From germline, CDR1 is GTSNPN and CDR2 SVGIG (reference sequence). This CDR3 is 14 amino acids long. Unmatched junction bases numbered 3, after V lost 3 bases and J lost 2 bases. CDR3 amino acids: CAWRGTANTGELFF. CDR3 in DNA: TGTGCCTGGAGGGGGACAGCTAACACCGGGGAGCTGTTTTTT.

In its sample, this clonotype was seen a few times. This sequence joins TRBV24-1 and TRBJ2-2, with a possible D match to TRBD2 (5 bases). Germline V gives CDR1 KGHDR, CDR2 SFDVKD. The CDR3 totals 11 residues. V was clipped by 7 bases and J by 6 bases, with 5 bases between them. CDR3 residues: CATSGAGELFF. CDR3 sequence (DNA): TGTGCCACCAGCGGGGCCGGGGAGCTGTTTTTT.

J is TRBJ2-1 and V is TRBV4-3; 9 positions match TRBD2. The CDR3 contains 14 residues. Germline-derived CDR1 and CDR2 are LGHNA and YSLEER. The J segment lost 8 bases and the V segment lost 1 base, leaving 3 bases of the junction unmatched. CDR3 bases: TGCGCCAGCAGCCAAGCCGGGACTAGCCATGAGCAGTTCTTC. As protein: CASSQAGTSHEQFF.

The genes are TRBV4-1 and TRBJ2-1; perhaps D is TRBD1 or TRBD2 (9 bases each). V was pared by 3 bases and J by 0 bases, with 36 bases between. This CDR3 is built from 24 residues. Germline V gives CDR1 MGHRA, CDR2 YSYEKL. CDR3 nucleotides: TGCGCCAGCAGCCAGGCCTTGACAGGGGGTATTAGCGGGAGTGTACCCTTCTCCTACAATGAGCAGTTCTTC. It yields the protein CASSQALTGGISGSVPFSYNEQFF.

This clonotype was counted a few times. This chain uses TRBV18 with TRBJ2-3, with D possibly TRBD2 on 5 matching bases. CDR1 KGHSH and CDR2 LQKENI come from the germline V gene. V shed 6 bases and J shed 0 bases, with 16 bases lying between them. CDR3 length equals 16 residues. CDR3 amino acids: CASSPRETISTDTQYF. CDR3 nucleotide sequence: TGTGCCAGCTCTCCGAGGGAGACGATTAGCACAGATACGCAGTATTTT.

On this clonotype: Its ends do not fully match the called genes, so a read error is possible. This CDR3 is CAISLARGLTGASYNEQFF. The CDR3 DNA sequence: TGTGCCATCAGTTTAGCGCGGGGATTGACAGGGGCGTCCTACAATGAGCAGTTCTTC. The rearrangement joins TRBV12-3 or TRBV12-4 to TRBJ2-1; 8 bases map to TRBD1. The CDR3 loop spans 19 amino acids.

This sequence joins TRBV7-8 and TRBJ1-1; TRBD1 matches 7 bases. The CDR3 consists of 15 residues. J gave up 1 base and V 5 bases, and 7 bases lay outside the gene matches. Looked up from germline, CDR1 is SGHVS and CDR2 is FQNEAQ. CDR3 protein: CASSHWTGGNTEAFF. The CDR3, as DNA: TGTGCCAGCAGCCATTGGACAGGAGGGAACACTGAAGCTTTCTTT.

The table lists this clonotype with many counts. This sequence joins TRBV7-2 and TRBJ2-2; 9 nucleotides align to TRBD1. Germline-derived CDR1 and CDR2 are SGHTA and FQGNSA. The length of the CDR3 is 15 residues. V was pared by 1 base and J by 6 bases, with 3 bases of the junction left unmatched. CDR3 nucleotide sequence: TGTGCCAGCAGCTTAGGGGACAGGGTGGCCGGGGAGCTGTTTTTT. Amino acid sequence: CASSLGDRVAGELFF.

V gene TRBV7-6 combines with J gene TRBJ2-4; 7 nucleotides agree with TRBD2. V lost 5 bases and J lost 0; bases outside the gene matches: 13. Germline lookup yields CDR1 SGHVS and CDR2 FNYEAQ. The CDR3 runs to 18 residues. This CDR3 is CASSPTGWPSGAKNIQYF. CDR3 DNA: TGTGCCAGCAGCCCGACCGGGTGGCCTAGCGGAGCCAAAAACATTCAGTACTTC.

This rearrangement joins TRBV7-3 to TRBJ1-1, with D unclear. The germline V gene has CDR1 SGHTA and CDR2 FQGTGA. The CDR3 is made up of 15 amino acids. The germline V and J ends were trimmed by 2 bases and 0 bases, with 10 bases remaining between them. CDR3: CASSLLGILNTEAFF. The DNA for the CDR3 is TGTGCCAGCAGCTTATTAGGGATATTGAACACTGAAGCTTTCTTT.

This clonotype has ten or more counts. The chain recombines TRBV7-2 with TRBJ2-3; D is unresolved. The germline V gene has CDR1 SGHTA and CDR2 FQGNSA. V lost 1 base and J lost 2, with 7 bases in between. This CDR3 has 14 residues. The CDR3 reads CASSLGPYTDTQYF. Written as DNA, the CDR3 is TGTGCCAGCAGCTTAGGACCATACACAGATACGCAGTATTTT. Based on the CDR3 plus reference TRBV7-2 and TRBJ2-3, the full variable domain is GAGVSQSPSNKVTEKGKDVELRCDPISGHTALYWYRQSLGQGLEFLIYFQGNSAPDKSGLPSDRFSAERTGGSVSTLTIQRTQQEDSAVYLCASSLGPYTDTQYFGPGTRLTVL.

With respect to this clonotype: Germline is not matched at one junction end, which may reflect a read error. The rearrangement joins TRBV7-2 to TRBJ2-4; possibly TRBD2 for D (5 bases). Germline values: CDR1 SGHTA, CDR2 FQGNSA. CDR3 length equals 13 residues. This CDR3 is CACSFVSGNIQYF. The CDR3, as DNA: TGTGCCTGCAGCTTCGTTTCGGGGAACATTCAGTACTTC.

Ten or more counts support this clonotype. The V gene is TRBV7-9, the J gene TRBJ2-7, with D unclear. This CDR3 comprises 13 residues. V was clipped by 2 bases and J by 3 bases, with 8 bases between them. CDR1 SEHNR and CDR2 FQNEAQ come from the germline V gene (reference sequence). DNA for the CDR3: TGTGCCAGCAGCTTATGGCCAGACTACGAGCAGTACTTC. It specifies CASSLWPDYEQYF.

In its sample, this clonotype was seen a few times. The chain employs TRBV15 and TRBJ1-1; D is perhaps TRBD1 (5 bases). Germline V gene lookup returns CDR1 LNHNV and CDR2 YYDKDF (reference sequence). V lost 8 bases and J lost 3, with 10 bases in between. This CDR3 is built from 12 residues. The chain's CDR3 is CATSSGDTEAFF. CDR3 sequence (DNA): TGTGCCACCTCTTCGGGGGACACTGAAGCTTTCTTT.

This clonotype was observed many times. J is TRBJ2-7 and V is TRBV9; D remains unclear. V lost 0 bases and J 6 bases, leaving 10 bases between the germline ends. In germline, CDR1 is SGDLS, CDR2 YYNGEE. CDR3 length: 13 amino acids. CDR3 sequence reads: CASSVAVLGEQYF. In nucleotides, the CDR3 is TGTGCCAGCAGCGTAGCCGTTTTAGGCGAGCAGTACTTC.

This clonotype was seen repeatedly, ten times or more. V and J are TRBV7-9 and TRBJ2-5, with 11 bases matching TRBD2. This CDR3 contains 15 residues. Germline V CDR1 and CDR2: SEHNR, FQNEAQ (reference sequence). J was trimmed by 5 bases and V by 5 bases; bases with no gene match: 7. This chain's CDR3 is CASSPTSGGWETQYF. CDR3 DNA sequence: TGTGCCAGCAGCCCTACTAGCGGGGGTTGGGAGACCCAGTACTTC.

In its sample, this clonotype was seen many times. This chain uses TRBV6-2 or TRBV6-3 with TRBJ2-7; 9 bases match TRBD1. Losses at the gene ends were 5 bases for V and 4 bases for J; bases not matched to a gene: 15. CDR3 length equals 17 residues. From germline, CDR1 is MNHEY and CDR2 SVGEGT. This CDR3 is CASSPQFTGTGRYEQYF. The CDR3 coding sequence is TGTGCCAGCAGTCCTCAATTCACCGGGACAGGGAGATACGAGCAGTACTTC.

There are many counts of this clonotype. The J gene is TRBJ2-3, the V gene TRBV4-2; D might be TRBD2 (6 bases). The length of the CDR3 is 13 residues. CDR1 and CDR2 (germline): LGHNA, YNFKEQ. V shed 3 bases and J shed 6 bases, with 10 bases lying between them. DNA for the CDR3: TGTGCCAGCAGCCAGGAGGCGGGGGATACGCAGTATTTT. Translated: CASSQEAGDTQYF.

The rearrangement links TRBV20-1 to TRBJ2-3; TRBD2 might be the D (6 bases). V was shortened by 3 bases and J by 1 base, with 17 bases between the two germline ends. Germline V lookup: CDR1 DFQATT, CDR2 SNEGSKA (reference sequence). The CDR3 is made up of 16 amino acids. CDR3: CSASRHPGLGTDTQYF. The CDR3 coding sequence is TGCAGTGCTAGCCGCCACCCGGGACTTGGCACAGATACGCAGTATTTT.

The CDR3 sequence is CASITQGAYEQYF. CDR3 nucleotides: TGTGCCAGCATAACGCAGGGGGCCTACGAGCAGTACTTC. This chain joins TRBV28 and TRBJ2-7, with 7 bases lining up with TRBD1. The V gene's germline CDR1 is MDHEN and CDR2 SYDVKM. The CDR3 extends over 13 amino acids. With 7 bases clipped from V and 2 bases from J, the junction kept 5 bases outside the gene matches.

In this sample, this clonotype turned up many times. The rearrangement links TRBV7-9 to TRBJ2-1; 13 bases align to TRBD2. Germline CDR1 reads SEHNR; CDR2 reads FQNEAQ (reference sequence). V shed 4 bases, J shed 6 bases, and the junction held 9 bases outside the gene matches. The CDR3 totals 17 residues. The CDR3 here is CASSSPLTSGRANEQFF. The CDR3 bases are TGTGCCAGCAGCTCCCCCTTAACTAGCGGGAGGGCCAATGAGCAGTTCTTC.

This clonotype was seen only a few times. The V and J genes are TRBV5-6 and TRBJ2-5, with D possibly matching TRBD1 (6 bases). The V and J ends lost 4 bases and 5 bases respectively, with 15 bases between them. CDR1 SGHDT and CDR2 YYEEEE come from the germline V gene. The CDR3 extends over 14 amino acids. CDR3 protein: CASSLGTPQETQYF. Here the CDR3 DNA reads TGTGCCAGCAGCCTAGGGACACCCCAGGAGACCCAGTACTTC.

This clonotype appeared a few times. This chain links TRBV5-1 with TRBJ2-6; D perhaps matches TRBD1 (5 bases). The CDR3 length is 12 residues. Between the trimmed V and J ends, which lost 0 bases and 18 bases, there was a span of 13 bases. Germline V gene data show CDR1 as SGHRS and CDR2 as YFSETQ. CDR3 in DNA: TGCGCCAGCAGCTTGGGACAGAACGTCGGGACTTTC. Translated, it gives CASSLGQNVGTF.

V usage is TRBV20-1 and J usage is TRBJ2-7; 7 positions match TRBD1. V gave up 5 bases and J gave up 6 bases; unmatched junction bases: 16. Per germline, CDR1 DFQATT and CDR2 SNEGSKA (reference sequence). This CDR3 has 15 residues. This chain's CDR3 is CSAPNSETGIGEQYF. In DNA form, the CDR3 reads TGCAGTGCTCCGAACTCCGAGACAGGGATAGGCGAGCAGTACTTC.

This clonotype was seen at least ten times. The J gene is TRBJ1-2, the V gene TRBV3-1; no firm D call. V lost 0 bases and J 4 bases, leaving 12 bases between the germline ends. Per germline, CDR1 LGHDT and CDR2 YNNKEL (reference sequence). This CDR3 contains 15 residues. Here the CDR3 reads CASSQDPGRRYGYTF. CDR3 nucleotides: TGTGCCAGCAGCCAAGATCCCGGCAGGCGCTATGGCTACACCTTC. The full variable domain, completed using reference TRBV3-1 and TRBJ1-2, is DTAVSQTPKYLVTQMGNDKSIKCEQNLGHDTMYWYKQDSKKFLKIMFSYNNKELIINETVPNRFSPKSPDKAHLNLHINSLELGDSAVYFCASSQDPGRRYGYTFGSGTRLTVV.